This is a list of T cell receptor beta chains from one sample in a study of T cell changes during pregnancy in multiple sclerosis. TCRdb keeps only in-frame clones here, not all; method: immunoSEQ multiplex PCR. The data hold 65,000 to 90,000 clones, with 85% to 95% observed a single time. Sequencing used peripheral blood, obtained in the third trimester of pregnancy. The receptors come from a female donor in good health, enrolled as a control in a pregnancy study. CDR3s include the opening cysteine and the closing phenylalanine or tryptophan. D genes are given only for firm matches. The size field is filled for only some rows; it gives once, few, many or a size class.

J gene | clone size | D gene | V gene | CDR3 DNA | CDR3 protein
TRBJ1-3 | NA | NA | TRBV11-2 | TGTGCCAGCAGCTTAGGGGGGCTTGGAAACACCATATATTTT | CASSLGGLGNTIYF
TRBJ2-1 | NA | NA | TRBV6-5 | TGTGCCAGCAGTTACGGTACTACTAATGAGCAGTTCTTC | CASSYGTTNEQFF
TRBJ2-2 | NA | NA | TRBV4-1 | TGCGCCAGCAGCCTTAATCTGGGGCCCCCAGGGGAGCTGTTTTTT | CASSLNLGPPGELFF
TRBJ1-1 | NA | NA | TRBV6-5 | TGTGCCAGCAGTAAGACTACAGACAACACTGAAGCTTTCTTT | CASSKTTDNTEAFF
TRBJ2-5 | NA | NA | TRBV9 | TGTGCCAGCAGCGTAGGCGCTCGGGAAAATTACGAGACCCAGTACTTC | CASSVGARENYETQYF
TRBJ2-1 | NA | NA | TRBV28 | TGTGCCAGCAGATCCCGGGAGATGGGGCAGTTCTTC | CASRSREMGQFF
TRBJ2-5 | once | TRBD2 | TRBV5-1 | TGCGCCAGCAGCTTGGTAGCTAGCGGGGGGGCGGAAGAGACCCAGTACTTC | CASSLVASGGAEETQYF
TRBJ2-7 | NA | NA | TRBV9 | TGTGCCAGCAGCGTAGGGACGGGGGGCAGCTCCTACGAGCAGTACTTC | CASSVGTGGSSYEQYF
TRBJ2-1 | NA | TRBD2 | TRBV15 | TGTGCCACCAGCAGAGGGGGGACTAGCGGTGTATACAATGAGCAGTTCTTC | CATSRGGTSGVYNEQFF
TRBJ2-7 | NA | TRBD1 | TRBV7-2 | TGTGCCAGCAGCCGGGCAGGGGGAGACTACGAGCAGTACTTC | CASSRAGGDYEQYF
TRBJ2-2 | NA | NA | TRBV7-3 | TGTGCCAGCAGCTCAGGGCACGGGGAGCTGTTTTTT | CASSSGHGELFF
TRBJ2-1 | NA | NA | TRBV2 | TGTGCCAGCAGTGGGACAGGAGGGAAGTACAATGAGCAGTTCTTC | CASSGTGGKYNEQFF
TRBJ2-1 | once | NA | TRBV19 | TGTGCCAGTAGTGCAGGACTAAAGCCCTACAATGAGCAGTTCTTC | CASSAGLKPYNEQFF
TRBJ2-7 | NA | TRBD1 | TRBV27 | TGTGCCAGCAGCTCCGGGACAGGGCTTATGGAGCAGTACTTC | CASSSGTGLMEQYF
TRBJ2-7 | NA | NA | TRBV28 | TGTGCCAGCAGAGATCGACAGTCCTCCTACGAGCAGTACTTC | CASRDRQSSYEQYF
TRBJ2-7 | NA | TRBD1 | TRBV5-8 | TGTGCCAGCAGCAGCTATCGACAGGGGTCCTACGAGCAGTACTTC | CASSSYRQGSYEQYF
TRBJ2-3 | NA | NA | TRBV7-6 | TGTGCCAGCAGCCCTCCGGGGATCCCGACGCAGTATTTT | CASSPPGIPTQYF
TRBJ1-2 | NA | NA | TRBV5-5 | TGTGCCAGCAGCTTGTCGGGAGAGAACTATGGCTACACCTTC | CASSLSGENYGYTF
TRBJ1-1 | NA | NA | TRBV6-5 | TGTGCCAGCAGTACGAGACAGATGAACACTGAAGCTTTCTTT | CASSTRQMNTEAFF
TRBJ2-1 | NA | NA | TRBV4-1 | TGCGCCAGCAGCCAAGGGAGAGGTCGGGATAAAAGCAATGAGCAGTTCTTC | CASSQGRGRDKSNEQFF
TRBJ2-2 | NA | TRBD2 | TRBV28 | TGTGCCCACCAGCGGGGGGTTACCGGGGAGCTGTTTTTT | CAHQRGVTGELFF
TRBJ1-3 | NA | NA | TRBV7-8 | TGTGCCAGCAGCTTAGTGGCCAACTCTGGAAACACCATATATTTT | CASSLVANSGNTIYF
TRBJ2-1 | NA | TRBD2 | TRBV19 | TGTGCCAGTAAAAGTGCGGGAGGGCCGGGTGAGCAGTTCTTC | CASKSAGGPGEQFF
TRBJ2-7 | NA | TRBD2 | TRBV29-1 | TGCAGCGTTGAAGTCGGACTAGCGGGGGGGCCCAGCTCCTACGAGCAGTACTTC | CSVEVGLAGGPSSYEQYF
TRBJ2-7 | NA | TRBD2 | TRBV7-2 | TGTGCCAGCAGCTCGACTAGCGGGAAGTACGAGCAGTACTTC | CASSSTSGKYEQYF
TRBJ2-3 | NA | TRBD1 | TRBV5-4 | TGTGCCAGCAGCTCAGGACAGGGCAGCACAGATACGCAGTATTTT | CASSSGQGSTDTQYF
TRBJ1-2 | NA | NA | TRBV6-6 | TGTGCCAGCAGTCCCACGGCAGGTTCTAAGCCTGGGACCTTC | CASSPTAGSKPGTF
TRBJ2-7 | NA | TRBD1 | TRBV28 | TGTGCCAGCAGTTTAGGACAGGCTAGCGAGCAGTACTTC | CASSLGQASEQYF
TRBJ2-1 | once | TRBD2 | TRBV27 | TGTGCCAGCAGCCGGACTAGCGGGAGATACAATGAGCAGTTCTTC | CASSRTSGRYNEQFF
TRBJ2-7 | NA | TRBD1 | TRBV28 | TGTGCCAGCAGTACCGGACAGGGATCCTACGAGCAGTACTTC | CASSTGQGSYEQYF
TRBJ1-5 | once | TRBD1 | TRBV27 | TGTGCCAGCAGGCGAGGACAGGAGCGGGATCAGCCCCAGCATTTT | CASRRGQERDQPQHF
TRBJ2-5 | once | NA | TRBV5-5 | TGTGCCAGCAGCTCTCGGATCGGGGACCAAGAGACCCAGTACTTC | CASSSRIGDQETQYF
TRBJ1-1 | NA | NA | TRBV6-5 | TGTGCCACCTCGGGGGTGTTGGGCACTGAAGCTTTCTTT | CATSGVLGTEAFF
TRBJ1-5 | once | TRBD1 | TRBV2 | TGTGCCAGCAGAGGACTGGACAGGGAAGATCAGCCCCAGCATTTT | CASRGLDREDQPQHF
TRBJ2-5 | NA | TRBD2 | TRBV28 | TGTGCCAGCAGTTTAACTAGCGGGGGGACGTCGGAGACCCAGTACTTC | CASSLTSGGTSETQYF
TRBJ1-1 | NA | TRBD1 | TRBV30 | TGTGCCTGGAGTGAAGGGACAGGGGAGGCTTTCTTT | CAWSEGTGEAFF
TRBJ2-7 | NA | TRBD2 | TRBV5-6 | TGTGCCAGCAGCTTGCAGCGGGGCACCTACGAGCAGTACTTC | CASSLQRGTYEQYF
TRBJ2-4 | NA | TRBD1 | TRBV9 | TGTGCCAGCAGCGTAGGGGACAGTGCCAAAAACATTCAGTACTTC | CASSVGDSAKNIQYF
TRBJ2-1 | once | TRBD2 | TRBV5-1 | TGCGCCAGCAGCCCTCTGACTAGCGGGAGCTCCTACAATGAGCAGTTCTTC | CASSPLTSGSSYNEQFF
TRBJ2-7 | NA | TRBD2 | TRBV27 | TGTGCCAGCAGGTTAGCGGGGGCGAACTACGAGCAGTACTTC | CASRLAGANYEQYF
TRBJ2-7 | NA | TRBD1 | TRBV29-1 | TGCAGCGTAACTACCAGGGGGTCCTACGAGCAGTACTTC | CSVTTRGSYEQYF
TRBJ1-2 | NA | TRBD1 | TRBV6-1 | TGTGCCAGCAGGAGGGGGCAGGAGAGCTACACCTTC | CASRRGQESYTF
TRBJ2-3 | NA | NA | TRBV28 | TGTGCCAGCAGTTCGAGGGATACGCAGTATTTT | CASSSRDTQYF
TRBJ1-1 | medium-sized | TRBD1 | TRBV27 | TGTGCCAGCAGCACAGGGGGCCCTGAAGCTTTCTTT | CASSTGGPEAFF
TRBJ2-4 | NA | TRBD2 | TRBV11-2 | TGTGCCAGCAGCTTAGACCTAGCGGTTGGAAAAAACATTCAGTACTTC | CASSLDLAVGKNIQYF
TRBJ2-2 | NA | NA | TRBV29-1 | TGCAGCGTTGCAGCAGGGCGAACCGGGGAGCTGTTTTTT | CSVAAGRTGELFF
TRBJ1-1 | NA | TRBD1 | TRBV5-5 | TGTGCCAGCAGCTTGGGGTCAGGGGGTCTCCCCCCCGAAGCTTTCTTT | CASSLGSGGLPPEAFF
TRBJ2-3 | NA | NA | TRBV28 | TGTGCCAGCAGTTTAACCCCCCTTAGCGGAGGGCTCACAGATACGCAGTATTTT | CASSLTPLSGGLTDTQYF
TRBJ2-5 | NA | NA | TRBV4-1 | TGCGCCAGCAGCCAATGGGGCAACCAAGAGACCCAGTACTTC | CASSQWGNQETQYF
TRBJ2-1 | NA | NA | TRBV7-9 | TGTGCCAGCAACTGGGACTCCCTTAGGGACAATGAGCAGTTCTTC | CASNWDSLRDNEQFF
TRBJ1-6 | NA | NA | TRBV9 | TGTGCCAGCAGCAGTCAAGACAGATATAATTCACCCCTCCACTTT | CASSSQDRYNSPLHF
TRBJ2-2 | once | NA | TRBV11-3 | TGTGCCAGCAGCTTAGGTGGCGGAACGAACACCGGGGAGCTGTTTTTT | CASSLGGGTNTGELFF
TRBJ2-1 | NA | TRBD2 | TRBV5-1 | TGCGCCAGCAGCTTGTTTAGCGGGGGTAACGTCGATGAGCAGTTCTTC | CASSLFSGGNVDEQFF
TRBJ1-5 | NA | NA | TRBV4-1 | TGCGCCAGCAGCCAAGGGAGGGTAGGCAATCAGCCCCAGCATTTT | CASSQGRVGNQPQHF
TRBJ2-7 | NA | NA | TRBV7-9 | TGTGCCAGCAGCCCCTCCTCCTACGAGCAGTACTTC | CASSPSSYEQYF
TRBJ2-1 | NA | TRBD1 | TRBV12-5 | TGTGCTAGTGGTTTCTGGGACAGGGCTGAGCAGTTCTTC | CASGFWDRAEQFF
TRBJ1-1 | NA | TRBD1 | TRBV6-4 | TGTGCCAGCGTTACCGGGACAGCGGACACTGAAGCTTTCTTT | CASVTGTADTEAFF
TRBJ2-7 | NA | TRBD1 | TRBV27 | TGTGCCAGCAGTTCCGGACAGGGCGGTCGGGAGCAGTACTTC | CASSSGQGGREQYF
TRBJ2-7 | once | NA | TRBV19 | TGTGCCAGTAGTATACCGGGGGACGGTGGCTACGAGCAGTACTTC | CASSIPGDGGYEQYF
TRBJ1-2 | NA | NA | TRBV4-1 | TGCGCCAGCAGCCAAGATCTATCCCGGGGGGGCCGTGGCTACACCTTC | CASSQDLSRGGRGYTF